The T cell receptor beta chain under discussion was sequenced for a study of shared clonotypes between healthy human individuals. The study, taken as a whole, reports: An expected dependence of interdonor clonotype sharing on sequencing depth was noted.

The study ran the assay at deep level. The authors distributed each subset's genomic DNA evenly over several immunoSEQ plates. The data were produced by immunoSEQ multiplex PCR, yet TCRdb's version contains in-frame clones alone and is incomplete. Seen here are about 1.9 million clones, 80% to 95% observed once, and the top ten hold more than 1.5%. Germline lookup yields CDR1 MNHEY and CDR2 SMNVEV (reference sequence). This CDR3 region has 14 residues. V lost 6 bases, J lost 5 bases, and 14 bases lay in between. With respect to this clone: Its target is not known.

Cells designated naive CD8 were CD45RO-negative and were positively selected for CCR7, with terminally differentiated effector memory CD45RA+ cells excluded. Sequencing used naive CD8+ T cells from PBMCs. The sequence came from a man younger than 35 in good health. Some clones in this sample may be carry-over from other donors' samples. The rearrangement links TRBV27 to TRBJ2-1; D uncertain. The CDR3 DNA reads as TGTGCCAGCAGCCAGATTGGGTCTAACAATGAGCAGTTCTTC. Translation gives CASSQIGSNNEQFF.